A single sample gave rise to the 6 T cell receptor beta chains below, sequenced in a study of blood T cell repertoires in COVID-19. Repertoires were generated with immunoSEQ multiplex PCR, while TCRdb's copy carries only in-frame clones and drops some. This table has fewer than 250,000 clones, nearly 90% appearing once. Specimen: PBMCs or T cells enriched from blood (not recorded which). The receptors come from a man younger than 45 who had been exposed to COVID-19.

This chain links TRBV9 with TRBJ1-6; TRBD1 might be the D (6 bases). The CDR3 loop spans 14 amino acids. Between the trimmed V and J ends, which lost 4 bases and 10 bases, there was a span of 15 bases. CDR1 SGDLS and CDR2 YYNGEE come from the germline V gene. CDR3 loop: CASSPEGGTSPLHF. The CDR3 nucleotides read TGTGCCAGCAGCCCCGAGGGGGGGACCTCACCCCTCCACTTT. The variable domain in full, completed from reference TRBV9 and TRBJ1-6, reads DSGVTQTPKHLITATGQRVTLRCSPRSGDLSVYWYQQSLDQGLQFLIQYYNGEERAKGNILERFSAQQFPDLHSELNLSSLELGDSALYFCASSPEGGTSPLHFGNGTRLTVT.

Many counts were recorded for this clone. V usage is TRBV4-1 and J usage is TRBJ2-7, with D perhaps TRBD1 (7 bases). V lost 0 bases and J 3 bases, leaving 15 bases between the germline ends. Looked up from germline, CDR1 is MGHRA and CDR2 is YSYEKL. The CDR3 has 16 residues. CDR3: CASSQEAGQPFYEQYF. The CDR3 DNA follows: TGCGCCAGCAGCCAAGAGGCGGGACAGCCCTTCTACGAGCAGTACTTC.

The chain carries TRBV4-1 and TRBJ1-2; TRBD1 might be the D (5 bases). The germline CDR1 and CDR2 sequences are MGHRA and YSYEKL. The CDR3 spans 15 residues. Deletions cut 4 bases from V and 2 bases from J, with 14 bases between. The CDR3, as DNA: TGCGCCAGCAGCCCCCGCGGGGGTAAGAACTATGGCTACACCTTC. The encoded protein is CASSPRGGKNYGYTF.

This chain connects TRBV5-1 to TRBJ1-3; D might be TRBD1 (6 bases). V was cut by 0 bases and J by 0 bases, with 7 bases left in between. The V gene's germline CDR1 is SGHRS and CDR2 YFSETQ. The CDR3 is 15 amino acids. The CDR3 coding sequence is TGCGCCAGCAGCTTGGCGGACAGCTCTGGAAACACCATATATTTT. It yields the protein CASSLADSSGNTIYF.

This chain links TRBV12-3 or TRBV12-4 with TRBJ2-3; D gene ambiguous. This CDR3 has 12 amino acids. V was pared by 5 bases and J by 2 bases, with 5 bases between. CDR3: CASSILTDTQYF. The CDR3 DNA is TGTGCCAGCAGTATTCTCACAGATACGCAGTATTTT.

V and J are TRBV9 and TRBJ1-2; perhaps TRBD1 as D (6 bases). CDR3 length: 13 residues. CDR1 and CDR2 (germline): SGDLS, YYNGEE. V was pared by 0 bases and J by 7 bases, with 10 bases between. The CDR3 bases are TGTGCCAGCAGCGTAGGACAGGCGGGTGGCTACACCTTC. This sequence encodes CASSVGQAGGYTF.